This TCR beta chain emerged from a study of early T cells in non-severe SARS-CoV-2 infection. As for the study in general: Sequencing of unsorted whole blood was done on bulk RNA, leaving chains unpaired.

CDR3 length: 13 residues. The germline CDR1 and CDR2 sequences are DFQATT and SNEGSKA (reference sequence). V lost 4 bases, J lost 3 bases, and 12 bases lay in between. This clonotype was picked up many times. Molecules of cDNA were individually given unique molecular identifiers that were attached to them. TCRdb called the 5' RACE reads again in MiXCR, with one record for every CDR3 protein. The repertoire includes roughly 70,000 distinct CDR3 sequences, about 12% of them detected once, and about 1.3% sits in the top ten. V is TRBV20-1 and J is TRBJ2-5, with no clear D. The TCR originated in an adult who was a healthcare worker with PCR-confirmed SARS-CoV-2 infection or an uninfected control (not recorded which). The sequenced sample consisted of whole blood. The CDR3 spells CSAIDRTKETQYF. For the CDR3, the DNA is TGCAGTGCTATCGACCGGACGAAAGAGACCCAGTACTTC.